What follows describes a single TCR beta chain. The data were taken from a study of OX40 agonist ivuxolimab in advanced cancers. TCRdb's copy holds only in-frame clones and misses some; the assay was immunoSEQ multiplex PCR. Counted here are 40,000 or so clones, roughly 80% occurring once; the ten biggest clones make up 20% to 25%. Losses at the gene ends were 7 bases for V and 4 bases for J; bases not matched to a gene: 17. Germline CDR1 reads SGDLS; CDR2 reads YYNGEE. The CDR3 totals 17 residues. The clonotype comes from an adult with an advanced solid tumor such as melanoma, head and neck, liver or kidney cancer. Sequenced material: CD4+ or CD8+ T cells sorted from blood, taken in a trial of the OX40 agonist ivuxolimab. The gene calls are TRBV9 and TRBJ2-3, with TRBD2 matching 8 bases. CDR3 nucleotides: TGTGCCAGCGGTCCTATGGGCGGGGGGTTAAGCGCAGATACGCAGTATTTT. Translation: CASGPMGGGLSADTQYF.